The 15 T cell receptor beta chains below all came from one sample that was sequenced in a study of blood T cell repertoires in COVID-19. The protocol was immunoSEQ multiplex PCR, while the TCRdb copy is restricted to in-frame clones and leaves out a portion. The top ten clones hold 2.5% to 3.5% of a sample with around 270,000 clones, over 70% of them seen once. The specimen sequenced was PBMCs or T cells enriched from blood (not recorded which). The receptors originated from a woman between 40 and 55 years old who had been exposed to COVID-19.

DNA for the CDR3: TGTGCCAGCACCCCGGACAGGGGTCCCGGGGAGCTGTTTTTT. It is translated as CASTPDRGPGELFF. V is TRBV27 and J is TRBJ2-2, with 9 positions matching TRBD1. Germline CDR1 and CDR2: MNHEY and SMNVEV (reference sequence). CDR3 length: 14 residues. The J segment lost 6 bases and the V segment lost 7 bases, leaving 6 bases of the junction unmatched.

The V call is TRBV5-4, the J call TRBJ2-3; 9 bases map to TRBD2. Germline V CDR1 and CDR2: SGHNT, YYREEE (reference sequence). The CDR3 covers 17 residues. V was pared by 1 base and J by 5 bases, with 11 bases of the junction left unmatched. This CDR3 is CASSLSAGGPPGDTQYF. The CDR3 coding sequence is TGTGCCAGCAGCTTGTCTGCGGGAGGGCCGCCCGGAGATACGCAGTATTTT.

As regards this clone: Mismatch with germline at one junction end may stem from a read error. The chain employs TRBV18 and TRBJ2-5; D is unclear. The germline CDR1 and CDR2 sequences are KGHSH and LQKENI. This CDR3 region has 12 residues. The CDR3: CASSPSSGPRDF. DNA of the CDR3: TGTGCCAGCTCACCATCATCCGGCCCTCGGGACTTC.

The chain links TRBV11-2 to TRBJ1-4; 9 bases map to TRBD1. Germline loops: CDR1 SGHAT, CDR2 FQNNGV. The CDR3 is made up of 17 amino acids. Trimming cost V 0 bases and J 6 bases; bases outside gene matches: 8. The CDR3 is CASSLELYTGGDEKLFF. CDR3 in DNA: TGTGCCAGCAGCTTAGAGCTTTACACAGGGGGCGATGAAAAACTGTTTTTT.

The chain recombines TRBV7-9 with TRBJ1-2; maybe TRBD1 (6 bases). The germline V gene encodes CDR1 SEHNR and CDR2 FQNEAQ (reference sequence). This CDR3 is 14 amino acids long. Trimming cost V 0 bases and J 6 bases, with 11 bases left between them. In DNA, the CDR3 is TGTGCCAGCAGCTTAGCGGGGGGGGCCAATGGCTACACCTTC. Its translation is CASSLAGGANGYTF.

V usage is TRBV5-1 and J usage is TRBJ1-2; D is undetermined. V dropped 0 bases and J dropped 2 bases, with 8 bases sitting between them. Germline CDR1 reads SGHRS; CDR2 reads YFSETQ. CDR3 size: 14 residues. CDR3 amino acids: CASSLEWANYGYTF. The CDR3 nucleotides are TGCGCCAGCAGCTTGGAGTGGGCCAACTATGGCTACACCTTC. Using reference TRBV5-1 and TRBJ1-2 for the parts outside the CDR3, the full variable domain is KAGVTQTPRYLIKTRGQQVTLSCSPISGHRSVSWYQQTPGQGLQFLFEYFSETQRNKGNFPGRFSGRQFSNSRSEMNVSTLELGDSALYLCASSLEWANYGYTFGSGTRLTVV.

This CDR3 is CASSLAYSYEQYF. CDR3 nucleotides: TGTGCCAGCAGCTTGGCCTACTCCTACGAGCAGTACTTC. This chain connects TRBV5-4 to TRBJ2-7, with D uncertain. The germline V gene encodes CDR1 SGHNT and CDR2 YYREEE (reference sequence). Trimming cost V 0 bases and J 0 bases, with 4 bases left between them. The CDR3 contains 13 residues.

This clone was counted a single time. This chain uses TRBV6-5 with TRBJ1-3; D remains unclear. This CDR3 spans 14 amino acids. With 4 bases removed from V and 4 bases from J, the gap between germline ends came to 11 bases. Germline V CDR1 and CDR2: MNHEY, SVGAGI. CDR3 amino acids: CASSSRDYGNTIYF. For the CDR3, the DNA is TGTGCCAGCAGTTCCCGCGACTACGGAAACACCATATATTTT.

The V call is TRBV6-5, the J call TRBJ1-2; D is uncertain. V shed 6 bases and J shed 4 bases, with 18 bases lying between them. CDR1 is MNHEY, CDR2 SVGAGI, per germline. CDR3 length: 15 amino acids. The CDR3 nucleotides are TGTGCCAGCAGCCTCCGGACGGCACGGGGCTATGGCTACACCTTC. This translates into CASSLRTARGYGYTF.

DNA for the CDR3: TGTGCCAGCAGTTCCACTGGGACAGGGTCCTACGAGCAGTACTTC. Encoded protein: CASSSTGTGSYEQYF. The chain has TRBV6-5 and TRBJ2-7; TRBD1 agrees at 9 bases. Unmatched junction bases numbered 5, after V lost 4 bases and J lost 1 base. CDR3 length: 15 residues. CDR1 is MNHEY and CDR2 is SVGAGI in the germline V gene.

This clone has a handful of counts. The rearrangement joins TRBV6-2 or TRBV6-3 to TRBJ1-2, with D tentatively TRBD1 (5 bases). The CDR3 length is 14 residues. Per the germline V gene, CDR1 is MNHEY and CDR2 is SVGEGT. Trimming pared 6 bases from V and 2 bases from J, leaving 13 bases between. The CDR3 DNA reads TGTGCCAGCAGCCCCGACAGTCCCAACTATGGCTACACCTTC. Translating it yields CASSPDSPNYGYTF.

This clone was observed a few times. The chain has TRBV28 and TRBJ1-2, with D perhaps matching TRBD1 (5 bases). The V and J ends lost 11 bases and 1 base respectively, with 17 bases between them. Germline CDR1 and CDR2: MDHEN and SYDVKM. This CDR3 is built from 14 residues. The CDR3 bases are TGTGCCTCCCAGGGAGGGATGGGTAACTATGGCTACACCTTC. It translates to CASQGGMGNYGYTF.

A remark on this clone: A read error may account for a junction end that differs from germline. The chain carries TRBV5-1 and TRBJ1-2; D is perhaps TRBD1 (5 bases). This CDR3 contains 13 residues. The V gene's germline CDR1 is SGHRS and CDR2 YFSETQ. CDR3 sequence (DNA): TGTGCCAGCAGTGAGGCCGTGGGGGGTGGCTACACCTTC. It codes for CASSEAVGGGYTF. Together with reference TRBV5-1 and TRBJ1-2, the CDR3 gives the full variable domain: KAGVTQTPRYLIKTRGQQVTLSCSPISGHRSVSWYQQTPGQGLQFLFEYFSETQRNKGNFPGRFSGRQFSNSRSEMNVSTLELGDSALYLCASSEAVGGGYTFGSGTRLTVV.

The J gene is TRBJ1-5, the V gene TRBV28, with TRBD1 identical over 9 bases. The CDR3 totals 14 residues. J was trimmed by 11 bases and V by 10 bases; bases with no gene match: 15. Germline V gene sequence: CDR1 MDHEN, CDR2 SYDVKM. The CDR3 coding sequence is TGTGCCACTTCCGGGACAGGGAGGGTTGGGGCCCAGCATTTT. Encoded protein: CATSGTGRVGAQHF.

V is TRBV29-1 and J is TRBJ1-4, with D unresolved. V was pared by 7 bases and J by 0 bases, with 15 bases between. Per the germline V gene, CDR1 is SQVTM and CDR2 is ANQGSEA. This CDR3 has 15 amino acids. DNA of the CDR3: TGCAGCGCTGGGCCCGCCGGGACAACTAATGAAAAACTGTTTTTT. Amino acid sequence: CSAGPAGTTNEKLFF.